These 19 T cell receptor beta chains were all obtained from the same sample, sequenced in a study of blood T cells in healthy people across ages. Then a second PCR, running about 6 to 11 cycles, was carried out with a sample-barcoded 5' primer and a J-beta primer mix. TCRdb ran MiXCR on the 5' RACE reads and lists one entry per CDR3 protein. The sample records some 1.5 million distinct CDR3 sequences, about 28% being singletons. Sequenced: blood. The receptors originated from a woman in her 30s in good health.

This clonotype was seen repeatedly, ten times or more. The rearrangement links TRBV20-1 to TRBJ2-7; 11 nucleotides align to TRBD1. Germline lookup yields CDR1 DFQATT and CDR2 SNEGSKA (reference sequence). The CDR3 loop spans 14 amino acids. The junction had 3 bases not matched to a gene; V was cut back by 3 bases and J by 2 bases. This chain's CDR3 is CSARGTGGTYEQYF. The CDR3 DNA sequence: TGCAGTGCTAGGGGGACAGGGGGTACCTACGAGCAGTACTTC.

This clonotype was picked up many times. The rearrangement links TRBV14 to TRBJ2-1; tentative D call: TRBD2 (5 bases). The germline V and J ends were trimmed by 4 bases and 4 bases, with 17 bases remaining between them. The CDR3 is 16 amino acids. The germline CDR1 and CDR2 sequences are SGHDN and FVKESK. The CDR3 region has the DNA TGTGCCAGCAGCCGCTCCGGGATCCCGGATTACAATGAGCAGTTCTTC. Its protein is CASSRSGIPDYNEQFF.

This chain joins TRBV6-4 and TRBJ2-1; TRBD2 is a possible D gene (6 bases). The DNA matches TRBJ2-7 better at its end, which makes the J call doubtful. Germline assignment: CDR1 MRHNA and CDR2 SNTAGT. This CDR3 is built from 15 residues. DNA of the CDR3: TGTGCCAGCAGTGAAACGGGGGACTCCTACAATGAGCAGTACTTC. Protein sequence: CASSETGDSYNEQYF.

This chain connects TRBV12-3 or TRBV12-4 to TRBJ2-2; no firm D call. V was clipped by 2 bases and J by 2 bases, with 9 bases between them. This CDR3 region has 15 residues. Here the CDR3 reads CASSLHGPNTGELFF. CDR3 sequence (DNA): TGTGCCAGCAGTTTACATGGCCCAAACACCGGGGAGCTGTTTTTT.

This clonotype was seen only a few times. The rearrangement links TRBV5-1 to TRBJ2-4; 10 bases match TRBD2. Gene TRBJ2-7 matches the end of the DNA better, so the J call may be wrong. Germline CDR1 reads SGHRS; CDR2 reads YFSETQ. CDR3 length: 16 amino acids. The CDR3 loop reads CASSHTSGSGGDEQYF. The CDR3 region has the DNA TGCGCCAGCAGCCACACATCTGGCAGCGGGGGGGACGAGCAGTACTTC.

This clonotype was seen just once. With a much larger clone just one base away, this may be a read error. This chain connects TRBV5-1 to TRBJ2-1; 7 positions match TRBD2. The CDR3 is 15 amino acids. Germline V gene sequence: CDR1 SGHRS, CDR2 YFSETQ. Trimming at V came to 3 bases and at J to 6 bases, leaving 9 bases not matched to a gene. The CDR3 sequence is CASSCGGTIGNEQFF. CDR3 bases: TGCGCCAGCAGCTGCGGTGGGACTATCGGCAATGAGCAGTTCTTC.

This clonotype was counted a few times. This sequence joins TRBV12-3 or TRBV12-4 and TRBJ1-1; the D gene is possibly TRBD1 (6 bases). This CDR3 is built from 13 residues. V gave up 4 bases and J gave up 7 bases, with 13 bases separating them. The CDR3 spells CASSWGGQGEAFF. The CDR3, as DNA: TGTGCCAGCAGTTGGGGGGGGCAGGGTGAAGCTTTCTTT.

In this sample, this clonotype turned up many times. V and J are TRBV5-1 and TRBJ2-5; perhaps D is TRBD1 or TRBD2 (5 bases each). Per the germline V gene, CDR1 is SGHRS and CDR2 is YFSETQ. The CDR3 loop spans 13 amino acids. V was pared by 5 bases and J by 5 bases, with 13 bases between. CDR3 loop: CASSTGSGETQYF. DNA for the CDR3: TGCGCCAGCAGTACAGGTTCGGGGGAGACCCAGTACTTC. The complete variable domain, with remaining parts taken from reference TRBV5-1 and TRBJ2-5, reads KAGVTQTPRYLIKTRGQQVTLSCSPISGHRSVSWYQQTPGQGLQFLFEYFSETQRNKGNFPGRFSGRQFSNSRSEMNVSTLELGDSALYLCASSTGSGETQYFGPGTRLLVL.

This clonotype was seen more than once but under ten times. The V and J genes are TRBV4-3 and TRBJ2-1; maybe TRBD2 (7 bases). The V and J ends lost 2 bases and 3 bases respectively, with 14 bases between them. Germline CDR1 and CDR2: LGHNA and YSLEER. The CDR3 extends over 16 amino acids. CDR3 DNA sequence: TGCGCCAGCAGCCAAAATGGTAGGGGGGGCTACAATGAGCAGTTCTTC. It is translated as CASSQNGRGGYNEQFF.

This clonotype was seen only a few times. The chain combines TRBV9 with TRBJ1-6; possibly TRBD1 for D (5 bases). The CDR3 is 14 amino acids. Trimming took 5 bases from V and 12 from J, leaving 18 bases between them. Germline-derived CDR1 and CDR2 are SGDLS and YYNGEE. The CDR3 sequence is CASSTGTPSGPLHF. The CDR3 DNA reads as TGTGCCAGCAGTACCGGGACGCCCAGTGGACCCCTCCACTTT.

The gene calls are TRBV12-3 or TRBV12-4 and TRBJ1-5, with TRBD1 matching over 8 bases. Trimming cost V 5 bases and J 4 bases; bases outside gene matches: 10. This CDR3 region has 16 residues. This CDR3 reads CASSPSSGTGNQPQHF. The CDR3 coding sequence is TGTGCCAGCAGTCCGTCATCCGGGACAGGAAATCAGCCCCAGCATTTT.

This clonotype was seen at least ten times. This sequence joins TRBV5-1 and TRBJ2-1; the D gene could be TRBD1 or TRBD2 (6 bases each). Germline assignment: CDR1 SGHRS and CDR2 YFSETQ. The CDR3 spans 14 residues. Trimming took off 3 bases at V and 8 bases at J, with 15 bases between the two ends. The CDR3 is CASSSGAGSDEQFF. CDR3 coding DNA: TGCGCCAGCAGCTCGGGGGCGGGGTCCGATGAGCAGTTCTTC. Variable domain in full (rest from reference TRBV5-1 and TRBJ2-1): KAGVTQTPRYLIKTRGQQVTLSCSPISGHRSVSWYQQTPGQGLQFLFEYFSETQRNKGNFPGRFSGRQFSNSRSEMNVSTLELGDSALYLCASSSGAGSDEQFFGPGTRLTVL.

This clonotype has a count of ten or more. The chain joins TRBV7-9 to TRBJ2-7, with 14 bases fitting TRBD2. Germline V gives CDR1 SEHNR, CDR2 FQNEAQ (reference sequence). The CDR3 length is 16 residues. With V trimmed by 5 bases and J by 7 bases, 10 bases remained unmatched. CDR3 region: CASSQTTSGRAWEQYF. The CDR3 coding sequence is TGTGCCAGCAGCCAGACGACTAGCGGGAGGGCCTGGGAGCAGTACTTC.

A word on this clonotype: One end of the junction varies from germline; a read error may be responsible. V gene TRBV28 combines with J gene TRBJ1-1, with a tentative D call TRBD1 (6 bases). The CDR3 loop spans 16 amino acids. CDR1 and CDR2 (germline): MDHEN, SYDVKM. CDR3 nucleotides: TGTGCCCGCAGTTTATCCGGACAGATCGTGAACACTGAAGCTTTCTTT. Its protein product is CARSLSGQIVNTEAFF.

On this clonotype itself: A much larger clone sits a single nucleotide away, making a read error possible. The rearrangement links TRBV9 to TRBJ2-5; D is ambiguous. The CDR3 loop spans 14 amino acids. Germline values: CDR1 SGDLS, CDR2 YYNGEE. The DNA for the CDR3 is TGTGCCGGCAGCGTAGTACTATCTTACGAGACCCAGTACTTC. Encoded protein: CAGSVVLSYETQYF.

V and J are TRBV7-3 and TRBJ2-1, with TRBD2 identical over 14 bases. CDR3 length equals 18 residues. The germline V gene encodes CDR1 SGHTA and CDR2 FQGTGA. Trimming took 5 bases from V and 4 from J; bases not matched to a gene: 10. CDR3 in amino acids: CASSPISRLAGGYNEQFF. In nucleotides, the CDR3 is TGTGCCAGCAGCCCGATATCCCGACTAGCGGGGGGGTACAATGAGCAGTTCTTC.

This clonotype was counted at least ten times. The chain links TRBV5-1 to TRBJ2-7; D not certain. Trimming pared 5 bases from V and 0 bases from J, leaving 12 bases between. CDR1 SGHRS and CDR2 YFSETQ come from the germline V gene. This CDR3 region has 14 residues. The CDR3 nucleotides read TGCGCCAGCAGACCCACACCTGACTCCTACGAGCAGTACTTC. This translates into CASRPTPDSYEQYF.

This clonotype was seen at least ten times. The chain combines TRBV7-2 with TRBJ2-5; 7 nucleotides align to TRBD1. The CDR3 length is 13 residues. Germline CDR1 reads SGHTA; CDR2 reads FQGNSA. The J segment lost 6 bases and the V segment lost 1 base, leaving 2 bases of the junction unmatched. This CDR3 reads CASSLDRGKTQYF. The CDR3 nucleotides are TGTGCCAGCAGCTTAGACAGGGGCAAGACCCAGTACTTC.

This clonotype was picked up a small number of times. This sequence joins TRBV2 and TRBJ1-2, with D possibly matching TRBD1 (5 bases). The CDR3 sequence is 13 residues long. The germline V and J ends were trimmed by 7 bases and 0 bases, with 9 bases remaining between them. Germline V gives CDR1 SNHLY, CDR2 FYNNEI. For the CDR3, the DNA is TGTGCCAGCATGATGACAGCTAACTATGGCTACACCTTC. Translating it yields CASMMTANYGYTF.